A selection of T cell receptor beta chains follows, all from one sample in a study of T cells in Graves' hyperthyroidism and ophthalmopathy. One entry per CDR3 protein, called by TCRdb with MiXCR from the multiplex PCR reads. Here the sample spans about 360,000 distinct CDR3 sequences, approximately 13% being singletons. The sequenced material came from blood. The source is a woman younger than 30 with Graves' hyperthyroidism. The CDR3 runs from the conserved cysteine through the conserved F or W. A D gene is named only where the DNA matches it firmly. Clone sizes are given selectively: once, few, many, or a class where the clone is expanded.

v_call: TRBV5-1; d_call: TRBD1; j_call: TRBJ1-6; clone_size: NA; cdr3_aa: CASSFQSDRVSPLHF; cdr3_nt: TGCGCCAGCAGCTTTCAGTCGGACAGGGTTTCACCCCTCCACTTT
v_call: TRBV7-9; d_call: NA; j_call: TRBJ1-1; clone_size: many; cdr3_aa: CASSLALMTREAFF; cdr3_nt: TGTGCCAGCAGCTTAGCGCTTATGACGAGGGAAGCTTTCTTT
v_call: TRBV24-1; d_call: NA; j_call: TRBJ1-4; clone_size: NA; cdr3_aa: CATSDFGGKLFF; cdr3_nt: TGTGCCACCAGTGATTTCGGGGGAAAACTGTTTTTT
v_call: TRBV7-9; d_call: NA; j_call: TRBJ1-2; clone_size: few; cdr3_aa: CASSFYLSSGYTF; cdr3_nt: TGTGCCAGCAGCTTTTACCTCTCCAGCGGGTACACCTTC
v_call: TRBV3-1; d_call: TRBD1; j_call: TRBJ2-1; clone_size: many; cdr3_aa: CASSQRGQARSYNEQFF; cdr3_nt: TGTGCCAGCAGCCAACGAGGACAGGCCCGCTCCTACAATGAGCAGTTCTTC
v_call: TRBV20-1; d_call: NA; j_call: TRBJ2-5; clone_size: many; cdr3_aa: CSAEGGQAETQYF; cdr3_nt: TGCAGTGCGGAGGGAGGACAGGCGGAGACCCAGTACTTC
v_call: TRBV30; d_call: TRBD2; j_call: TRBJ2-3; clone_size: many; cdr3_aa: CAGGLAGSSADTQYF; cdr3_nt: TGTGCCGGGGGACTAGCGGGGTCCTCCGCAGATACGCAGTATTTT
v_call: TRBV11-2; d_call: TRBD1; j_call: TRBJ1-6; clone_size: few; cdr3_aa: CASSQWTGGAYSPLHF; cdr3_nt: TGTGCCAGCAGCCAATGGACAGGGGGAGCTTATTCACCCCTCCACTTT
v_call: TRBV14; d_call: NA; j_call: TRBJ2-1; clone_size: NA; cdr3_aa: CASSRLGRSNEQFF; cdr3_nt: TGTGCCAGCAGCCGTTTGGGACGGTCCAATGAGCAGTTCTTC
v_call: TRBV4-2; d_call: NA; j_call: TRBJ2-7; clone_size: NA; cdr3_aa: CASSQDHPGLYEQYF; cdr3_nt: TGTGCCAGCAGCCAAGATCATCCAGGGCTCTACGAGCAGTACTTC
v_call: TRBV14; d_call: NA; j_call: TRBJ1-3; clone_size: few; cdr3_aa: CASSQSAVTIYF; cdr3_nt: TGTGCCAGCAGCCAATCTGCCGTGACCATATATTTT
v_call: TRBV3-1; d_call: TRBD2; j_call: TRBJ2-7; clone_size: many; cdr3_aa: CASSQEDATSGRKAYEQYF; cdr3_nt: TGTGCCAGCAGCCAAGAGGATGCTACTAGCGGGAGGAAGGCCTACGAGCAGTACTTC